The text below deals with one T cell receptor beta chain. This table comes from immunoSEQ multiplex PCR, and its TCRdb copy is limited to in-frame clones, with some not included. Of over 45,000 clones listed, approximately 91% were seen once; the top ten hold about 0.38%. These data originate in a study of T cell changes during pregnancy in multiple sclerosis. Sequences were derived from CD4+ T cells from peripheral blood mononuclear cells, sampled in the third trimester of pregnancy. This clonotype originated in a female donor with multiple sclerosis, enrolled in a pregnancy study.

The CDR3 DNA reads as TGTGCCAGCAGCTTAGGCGCCGGGACAGGGGGTAGGCCCCAGCATTTT. Translated, it gives CASSLGAGTGGRPQHF. The V and J genes are TRBV7-8 and TRBJ1-5; 11 bases map to TRBD1. V gave up 1 base and J gave up 9 bases; unmatched junction bases: 8. In germline, CDR1 is SGHVS, CDR2 FQNEAQ. The CDR3 is 16 amino acids.